The source of this TCR beta chain is a study of shared clonotypes between healthy human individuals. Regarding the study as a whole: A generally larger estimated richness was seen in naive subsets than in memory subsets.

Data came from immunoSEQ multiplex PCR; TCRdb stores just in-frame clones and leaves some out. The data show approximately 1.5 million clones, around 98.5% seen once. Germline V gene lookup returns CDR1 LNHDA and CDR2 SQIVND (reference sequence). The CDR3 loop spans 14 amino acids. Trimming cost V 4 bases and J 4 bases; bases outside gene matches: 6. With regard to this clone: What it binds is not known.

The TCR was taken from a man in his thirties or forties in good health. The chain joins TRBV19 to TRBJ1-1; 7 bases map to TRBD1. Source material: naive CD4+ T cells sorted from blood. Stated subset: CD45RA+ positively selected. The CDR3 DNA reads TGTGCCAGTAGTACAAACAGGGGTAGCACTGAAGCTTTCTTT. This translates into CASSTNRGSTEAFF.